The clone carrying this TCR beta chain occurred many times. Its antigen is undetermined. Unique molecular identifiers (one per individual cDNA molecule) were attached. TCRdb recomputed calls from the 5' RACE reads with MiXCR, one row per CDR3 protein. Seen here are roughly 81,000 distinct CDR3 sequences, 6% to 7% observed once, and the top ten hold about 7.8%. This sample is drawn from a study of early T cells in non-severe SARS-CoV-2 infection. Study context: The study sequenced bulk RNA from unsorted whole blood, with chains unpaired. Study findings and constraints: Missing private and CD4 specificities, VDJdb matching favored anti-spike CD8 responses.

There are 18 residues in the CDR3. Germline assignment: CDR1 LGHNT and CDR2 FRNRAP. Trimming took 6 bases from V and 2 from J; bases not matched to a gene: 12. The sequence was collected from an adult who was a healthcare worker with PCR-confirmed SARS-CoV-2 infection or an uninfected control (not recorded which). The specimen sequenced was whole blood. The rearrangement uses TRBV12-5 and TRBJ1-5; 11 nucleotides agree with TRBD1. The CDR3: CASGLRWTGGLGNQPQHF. The CDR3 DNA reads as TGTGCTAGTGGCCTACGTTGGACAGGGGGCTTGGGCAATCAGCCCCAGCATTTT.